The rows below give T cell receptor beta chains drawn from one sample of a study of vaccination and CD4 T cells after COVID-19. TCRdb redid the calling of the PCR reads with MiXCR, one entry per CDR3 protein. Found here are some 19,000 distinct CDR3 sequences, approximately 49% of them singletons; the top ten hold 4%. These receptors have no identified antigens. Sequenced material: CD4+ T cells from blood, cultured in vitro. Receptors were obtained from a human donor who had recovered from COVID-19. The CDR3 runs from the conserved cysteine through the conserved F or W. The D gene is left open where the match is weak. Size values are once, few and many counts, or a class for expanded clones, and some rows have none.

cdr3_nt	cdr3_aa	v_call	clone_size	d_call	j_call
TGCGCCAGCAGCTGGACAGTTATAGGGCAGCCCCAGCATTTT	CASSWTVIGQPQHF	TRBV5-1	NA	NA	TRBJ1-5
TGCAGTGCTGGGGACAGATCAGGAAACACCATATATTTT	CSAGDRSGNTIYF	TRBV20-1	NA	TRBD1	TRBJ1-3
TGCGCCAGCAGCCAAGAGGACGGCAATGAGCAGTTCTTC	CASSQEDGNEQFF	TRBV4-1	once	NA	TRBJ2-1
TGTGCCAGCAGTTCCGGGGGACTAGCGCTATCCTACGAGCAGTACTTC	CASSSGGLALSYEQYF	TRBV11-3	NA	TRBD2	TRBJ2-7
TGTGCCAGCAGTTTGGTTGGGGGTCTCAATCAGCCCCAGCATTTT	CASSLVGGLNQPQHF	TRBV12-3/TRBV12-4	NA	NA	TRBJ1-5
TGCAGTGCTAGCTACCAGAGCACAGATACGCAGTATTTT	CSASYQSTDTQYF	TRBV20-1	NA	NA	TRBJ2-3
TGTGCCAGCAGTACAGGGTCCACGAACACTGAAGCTTTCTTT	CASSTGSTNTEAFF	TRBV6-1	few	NA	TRBJ1-1
TGTGCCAGCAGTTTAGAGCCCAGCGGGAGGACCTACAATGAGCAGTTCTTC	CASSLEPSGRTYNEQFF	TRBV12-3/TRBV12-4	NA	TRBD2	TRBJ2-1
TGTGCCAGCAGATCGGGGGGCCAGTCCTACGAGCAGTACTTC	CASRSGGQSYEQYF	TRBV6-1	few	NA	TRBJ2-7
TGCAGTGCTAGAGACCTCGCCCGGGGGGCACTGTACTATGGCTACACCTTC	CSARDLARGALYYGYTF	TRBV20-1	NA	NA	TRBJ1-2
TGTGCCAGCAGCTCAACCGGACCACGCCGCAATCAGCCCCAGCATTTT	CASSSTGPRRNQPQHF	TRBV6-2/TRBV6-3	NA	NA	TRBJ1-5
TGTGCCAGTAGTCCCGCAGGACCTAACAATCAGCCCCAGCATTTT	CASSPAGPNNQPQHF	TRBV19	NA	NA	TRBJ1-5
TGTGCCAGCAGCCAAGTAACACAATCGAACACTGAAGCTTTCTTT	CASSQVTQSNTEAFF	TRBV4-2	few	NA	TRBJ1-1
TGTGCCAGCACCCCTAAGTTGCAGCAGAACACCGGGGAGCTGTTTTTT	CASTPKLQQNTGELFF	TRBV7-8	NA	NA	TRBJ2-2
TGTGCCAGCAGCTTAGACATACGCGGCAATGAGCAGTTCTTC	CASSLDIRGNEQFF	TRBV7-9	NA	NA	TRBJ2-1
TGCGCCAGCAGCCAAGACAGGGTATACACTGAAGCTTTCTTT	CASSQDRVYTEAFF	TRBV4-1	few	NA	TRBJ1-1
TGTGCCAGCAGTTACTCTCAGTATCAGCCCCAGCATTTT	CASSYSQYQPQHF	TRBV6-5	NA	NA	TRBJ1-5
TGTGCCGGCAGTGATAGTAGGGAGACCCAGTACTTC	CAGSDSRETQYF	TRBV2	NA	NA	TRBJ2-5
TGTGCCAGCAGCTTAGCTGCCGGGACAGGGAACACCGGGGAGCTGTTTTTT	CASSLAAGTGNTGELFF	TRBV7-2	NA	TRBD1	TRBJ2-2
TGTGCCAGCAGTTATCGGCTGGGCCCAAACTATGGCTACACCTTC	CASSYRLGPNYGYTF	TRBV27	few	NA	TRBJ1-2
TGTGCCAGCAGACCCCTCCGACAGGGTAGTTACGAGCAGTACTTC	CASRPLRQGSYEQYF	TRBV27	NA	TRBD1	TRBJ2-7
TGTGCCAGCAGTCCCGGGGCAGTGTCGGTCACCTTC	CASSPGAVSVTF	TRBV6-1	NA	NA	TRBJ1-2
TGTGCCAGCAGTCACCCCCCGGCAGCAAATCAAGAGACCCAGTACTTC	CASSHPPAANQETQYF	TRBV6-1	few	NA	TRBJ2-5
TGTGCCAGCAGCTTAATGGCAGTTAGCTCCTATAATTCACCCCTCCACTTT	CASSLMAVSSYNSPLHF	TRBV7-2	NA	NA	TRBJ1-6
TGCAGTGCTACCAAAAGACAGCTACAAGAGACCCAGTACTTC	CSATKRQLQETQYF	TRBV20-1	NA	NA	TRBJ2-5
TGTGCCAGCACCCCTCTGCGAAGCCAAGAGACCCAGTACTTC	CASTPLRSQETQYF	TRBV11-3	NA	NA	TRBJ2-5
TGTGCCAGCAGCTTAAGGGCAGGGTCGGCCTATGGCTACACCTTC	CASSLRAGSAYGYTF	TRBV7-2	NA	NA	TRBJ1-2
TGTGCCAGCAGTGAGCAATCCGCCTGGAGGGACACCAATGAGCAGTTCTTC	CASSEQSAWRDTNEQFF	TRBV25-1	few	NA	TRBJ2-1
TGTGCCAGCAGTTTCAGGGGTTTAGGCTACACCTTC	CASSFRGLGYTF	TRBV6-5	NA	NA	TRBJ1-2
TGTGCCAGCAGGACTCGGGACAAGTTGACCTACAATGAGCAGTTCTTC	CASRTRDKLTYNEQFF	TRBV6-1	NA	NA	TRBJ2-1
TGCAGTGCTAGAGATGGCGGAAGCTCCTACAATGAGCAGTTCTTC	CSARDGGSSYNEQFF	TRBV20-1	NA	NA	TRBJ2-1
TGTGCCAGTAGACAGGGTCAGGGCTACACCTTC	CASRQGQGYTF	TRBV19	NA	NA	TRBJ1-2